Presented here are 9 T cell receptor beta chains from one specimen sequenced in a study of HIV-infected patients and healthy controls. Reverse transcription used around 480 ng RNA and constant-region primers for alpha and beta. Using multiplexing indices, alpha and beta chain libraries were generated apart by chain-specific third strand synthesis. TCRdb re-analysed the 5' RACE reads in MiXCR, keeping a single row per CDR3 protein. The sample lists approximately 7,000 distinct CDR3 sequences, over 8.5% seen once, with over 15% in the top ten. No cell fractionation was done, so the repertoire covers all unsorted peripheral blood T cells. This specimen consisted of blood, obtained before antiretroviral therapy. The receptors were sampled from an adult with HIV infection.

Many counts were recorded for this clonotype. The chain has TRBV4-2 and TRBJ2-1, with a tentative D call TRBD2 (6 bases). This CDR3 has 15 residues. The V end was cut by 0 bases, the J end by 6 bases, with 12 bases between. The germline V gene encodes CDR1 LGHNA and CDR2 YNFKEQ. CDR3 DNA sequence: TGTGCCAGCAGCCAAGAGGACTACTCTCCCAATGAGCAGTTCTTC. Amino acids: CASSQEDYSPNEQFF.

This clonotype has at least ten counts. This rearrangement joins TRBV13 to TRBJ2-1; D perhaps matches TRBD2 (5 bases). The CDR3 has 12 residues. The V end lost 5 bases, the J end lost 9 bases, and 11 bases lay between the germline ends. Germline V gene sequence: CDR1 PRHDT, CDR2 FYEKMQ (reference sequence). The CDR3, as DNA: TGTGCCAGCAGCCCGGACTCTAGTGAGCAGTTCTTC. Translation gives CASSPDSSEQFF. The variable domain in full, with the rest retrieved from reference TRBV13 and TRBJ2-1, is AAGVIQSPRHLIKEKRETATLKCYPIPRHDTVYWYQQGPGQDPQFLISFYEKMQSDKGSIPDRFSAQQFSDYHSELNMSSLELGDSALYFCASSPDSSEQFFGPGTRLTVL.

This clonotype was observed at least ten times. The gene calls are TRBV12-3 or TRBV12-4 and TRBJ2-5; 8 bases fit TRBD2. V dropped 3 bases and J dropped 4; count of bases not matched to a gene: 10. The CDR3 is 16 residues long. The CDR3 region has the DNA TGTGCCAGCAGTTTGTTGAACTCGGGGGGGCGAGAGACCCAGTACTTC. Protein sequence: CASSLLNSGGRETQYF.

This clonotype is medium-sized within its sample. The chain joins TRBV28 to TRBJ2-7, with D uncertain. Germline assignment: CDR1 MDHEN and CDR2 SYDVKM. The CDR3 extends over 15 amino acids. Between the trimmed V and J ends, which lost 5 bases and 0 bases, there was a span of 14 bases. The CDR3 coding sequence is TGTGCCAGCAGTAAGCCCTACACCAACTCCTACGAGCAGTACTTC. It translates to CASSKPYTNSYEQYF.

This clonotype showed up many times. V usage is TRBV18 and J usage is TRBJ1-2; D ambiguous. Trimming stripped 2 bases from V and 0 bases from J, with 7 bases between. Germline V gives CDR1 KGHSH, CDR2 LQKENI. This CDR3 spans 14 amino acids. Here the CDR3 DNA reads TGTGCCAGCTCACCAGGCAGTGCTAACTATGGCTACACCTTC. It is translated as CASSPGSANYGYTF.

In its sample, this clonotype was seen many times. The CDR3 DNA follows: TGTGCCAGCGGGACCTCAATGAACACCGGGGAGCTGTTTTTT. Translated: CASGTSMNTGELFF. V gene TRBV12-3 or TRBV12-4 combines with J gene TRBJ2-2; D is possibly TRBD1 or TRBD2 (5 bases each). The CDR3 has 14 residues. The ends were cut back, 8 bases at V and 1 base at J, with 11 bases in the middle.

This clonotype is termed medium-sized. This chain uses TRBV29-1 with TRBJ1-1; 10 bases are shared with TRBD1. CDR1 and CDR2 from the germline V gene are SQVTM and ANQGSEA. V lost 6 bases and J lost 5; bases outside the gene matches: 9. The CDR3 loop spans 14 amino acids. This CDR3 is CSVDRGLDTTEAFF. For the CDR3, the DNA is TGCAGCGTGGACAGGGGGTTGGATACGACTGAAGCTTTCTTT.

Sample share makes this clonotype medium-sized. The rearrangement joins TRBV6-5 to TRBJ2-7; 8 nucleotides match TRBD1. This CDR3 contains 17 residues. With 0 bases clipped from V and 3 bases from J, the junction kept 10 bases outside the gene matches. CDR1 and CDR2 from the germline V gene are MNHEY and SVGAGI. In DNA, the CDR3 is TGTGCCAGCAGTTACTCACAGGCCGGGACAGGATTCTACGAGCAGTACTTC. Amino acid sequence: CASSYSQAGTGFYEQYF.

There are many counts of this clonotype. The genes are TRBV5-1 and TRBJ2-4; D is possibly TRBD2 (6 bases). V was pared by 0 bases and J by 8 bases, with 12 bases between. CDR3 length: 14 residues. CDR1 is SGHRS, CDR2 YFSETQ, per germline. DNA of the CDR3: TGCGCCAGCAGCTTGGGGGACGGAGGGGACATTCAGTACTTC. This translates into CASSLGDGGDIQYF.